The TCR beta chain under discussion was sequenced for a study of blood T cell repertoires in COVID-19. The study counted Cohort 3 donors as recovered given two negative PCRs, clearance, or symptom resolution. CDR1 GTSNPN and CDR2 SVGIG come from the germline V gene (reference sequence). The V gene end was trimmed by 2 bases and the J gene end by 12 bases; junction bases not matched to a gene: 3. This CDR3 is 12 amino acids long. Source study methods: Amplification with reference gene primers provided the estimates of nucleated cell counts. Data came from immunoSEQ multiplex PCR; TCRdb stores just in-frame clones and leaves some out. D and trimming come from the DNA, and the V and J calls and clone size come from that table. The repertoire includes 150,000 to 200,000 clones, approximately 80% of them detected once, and about 18% sits in the top ten.

The TCR originated in a woman aged 45-59 years who had recovered from COVID-19. The chain is built from TRBV30 and TRBJ2-1; 11 bases are shared with TRBD2. Specimen: PBMCs or T cells enriched from blood (not recorded which). The CDR3 sequence: CAWSLAGGWQFF. The CDR3 DNA reads as TGTGCCTGGAGTTTAGCGGGAGGGTGGCAGTTCTTC.